This TCR beta chain derives from a study of response to subunit inactivated influenza vaccine. This clonotype was detected many times. The germline V and J ends were trimmed by 5 bases and 0 bases, with 11 bases remaining between them. CDR3 size: 15 residues. Germline V lookup: CDR1 LNHNV, CDR2 YYDKDF (reference sequence). From the RT-PCR reads, TCRdb called clonotypes with MiXCR, one entry per CDR3 protein. The sample has roughly 700,000 distinct CDR3 sequences; roughly 13% are singletons. The V call is TRBV15, the J call TRBJ2-1; no clear D gene. The source was PBMCs from blood, collected approximately 15 days before vaccination. This TCR was sampled from a man in his fifties who received an inactivated influenza vaccine. In nucleotides, the CDR3 is TGTGCCACCAGCCCCACCGAGAGCTCCTACAATGAGCAGTTCTTC. It yields the protein CATSPTESSYNEQFF. Combining the CDR3 with reference TRBV15 and TRBJ2-1 gives the whole variable domain DAMVIQNPRYQVTQFGKPVTLSCSQTLNHNVMYWYQQKSSQAPKLLFHYYDKDFNNEADTPDNFQSRRPNTSFCFLDIRSPGLGDTAMYLCATSPTESSYNEQFFGPGTRLTVL.